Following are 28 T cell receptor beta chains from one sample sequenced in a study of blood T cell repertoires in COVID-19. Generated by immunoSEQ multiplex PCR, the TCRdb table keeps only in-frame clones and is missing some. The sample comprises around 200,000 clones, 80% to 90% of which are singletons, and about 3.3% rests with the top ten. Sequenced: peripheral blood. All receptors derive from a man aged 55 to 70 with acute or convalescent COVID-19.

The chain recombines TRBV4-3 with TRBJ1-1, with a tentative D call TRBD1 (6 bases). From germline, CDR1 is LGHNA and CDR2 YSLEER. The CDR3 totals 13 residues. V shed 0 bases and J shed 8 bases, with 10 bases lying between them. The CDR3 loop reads CASSQDRRGEAFF. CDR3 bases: TGCGCCAGCAGCCAAGATCGCAGGGGAGAAGCTTTCTTT.

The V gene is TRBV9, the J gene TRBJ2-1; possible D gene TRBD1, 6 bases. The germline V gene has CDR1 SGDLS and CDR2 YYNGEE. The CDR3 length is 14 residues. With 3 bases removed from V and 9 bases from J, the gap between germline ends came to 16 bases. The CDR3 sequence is CASSAAGARGEQFF. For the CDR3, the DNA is TGTGCCAGCAGCGCGGCAGGGGCTCGCGGTGAGCAGTTCTTC.

CDR3 loop: CASSLEIRRNTGELFF. The CDR3 DNA follows: TGTGCCAGCAGCTTAGAAATCCGGAGGAACACCGGGGAGCTGTTTTTT. This chain connects TRBV7-2 to TRBJ2-2; D is unresolved. There are 16 residues in the CDR3. Germline V gives CDR1 SGHTA, CDR2 FQGNSA. V was clipped by 1 base and J by 1 base, with 10 bases between them.

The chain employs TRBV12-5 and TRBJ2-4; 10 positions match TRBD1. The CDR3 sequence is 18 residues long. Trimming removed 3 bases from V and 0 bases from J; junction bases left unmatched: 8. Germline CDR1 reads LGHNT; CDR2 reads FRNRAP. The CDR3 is CASGLWDRGTLAKNIQYF. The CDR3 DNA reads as TGTGCTAGTGGTTTATGGGACAGGGGAACCCTAGCCAAAAACATTCAGTACTTC.

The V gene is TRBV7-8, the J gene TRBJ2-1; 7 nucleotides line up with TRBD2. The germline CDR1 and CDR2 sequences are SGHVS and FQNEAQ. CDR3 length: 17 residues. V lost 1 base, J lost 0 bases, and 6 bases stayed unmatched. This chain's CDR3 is CASSLGSGGSSYNEQFF. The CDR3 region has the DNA TGTGCCAGCAGCTTAGGGTCTGGCGGGAGCTCCTACAATGAGCAGTTCTTC. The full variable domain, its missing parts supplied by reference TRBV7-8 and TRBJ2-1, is GAGVSQSPRYKVAKRGQDVALRCDPISGHVSLFWYQQALGQGPEFLTYFQNEAQLDKSGLPSDRFFAERPEGSVSTLKIQRTQQEDSAVYLCASSLGSGGSSYNEQFFGPGTRLTVL.

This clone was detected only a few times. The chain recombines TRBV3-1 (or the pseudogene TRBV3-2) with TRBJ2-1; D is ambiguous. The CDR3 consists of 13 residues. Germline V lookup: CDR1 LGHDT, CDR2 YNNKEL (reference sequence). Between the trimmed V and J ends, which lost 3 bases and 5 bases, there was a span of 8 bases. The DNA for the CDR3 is TGTGCCAGCAGCCAGATGGCCGACAATGAGCAGTTCTTC. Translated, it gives CASSQMADNEQFF.

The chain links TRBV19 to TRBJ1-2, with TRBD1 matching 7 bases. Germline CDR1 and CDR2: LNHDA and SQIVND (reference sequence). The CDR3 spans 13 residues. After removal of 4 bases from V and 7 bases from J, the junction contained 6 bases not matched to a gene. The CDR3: CASSSDRVRGYTF. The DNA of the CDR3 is TGTGCCAGTAGTAGCGACAGGGTGCGTGGCTACACCTTC.

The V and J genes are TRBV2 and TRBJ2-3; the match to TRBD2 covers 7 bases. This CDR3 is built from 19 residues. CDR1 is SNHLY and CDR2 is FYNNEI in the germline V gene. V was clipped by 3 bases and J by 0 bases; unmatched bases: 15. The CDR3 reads CASSESGRETTTSTDTQYF. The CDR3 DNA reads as TGTGCCAGCAGTGAGTCTGGGCGGGAGACCACGACGAGCACAGATACGCAGTATTTT.

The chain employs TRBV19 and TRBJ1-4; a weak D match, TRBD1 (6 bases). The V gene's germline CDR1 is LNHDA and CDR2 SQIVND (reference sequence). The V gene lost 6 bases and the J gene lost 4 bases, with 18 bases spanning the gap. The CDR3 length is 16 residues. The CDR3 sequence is CASSQIKTGFNEKLFF. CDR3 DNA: TGTGCCAGTAGCCAAATCAAGACAGGCTTTAATGAAAAACTGTTTTTT. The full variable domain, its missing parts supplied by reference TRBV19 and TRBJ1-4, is DGGITQSPKYLFRKEGQNVTLSCEQNLNHDAMYWYRQDPGQGLRLIYYSQIVNDFQKGDIAEGYSVSREKKESFPLTVTSAQKNPTAFYLCASSQIKTGFNEKLFFGSGTQLSVL.

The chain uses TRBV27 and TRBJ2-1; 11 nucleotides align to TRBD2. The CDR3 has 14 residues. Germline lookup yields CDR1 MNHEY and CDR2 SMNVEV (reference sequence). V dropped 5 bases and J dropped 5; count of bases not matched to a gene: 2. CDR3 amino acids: CASSILAGDNEQFF. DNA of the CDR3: TGTGCCAGCAGTATACTAGCGGGGGACAATGAGCAGTTCTTC.

The CDR3: CASSPHTGSYEKLFF. CDR3 coding DNA: TGTGCCAGTTCGCCCCACACAGGGTCCTATGAAAAACTGTTTTTT. J is TRBJ1-4 and V is TRBV2, with D possibly TRBD1 on 6 matching bases. The CDR3 spans 15 residues. Germline-derived CDR1 and CDR2 are SNHLY and FYNNEI. Trimming left V 9 bases short and J 6 bases short, with 20 bases between.

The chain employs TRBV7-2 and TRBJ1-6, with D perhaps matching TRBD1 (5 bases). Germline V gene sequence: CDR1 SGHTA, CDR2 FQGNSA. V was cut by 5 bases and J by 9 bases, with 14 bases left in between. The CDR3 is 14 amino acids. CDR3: CASSARLQGSPLHF. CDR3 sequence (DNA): TGTGCCAGCAGCGCCCGCCTCCAGGGTTCACCCCTCCACTTT.

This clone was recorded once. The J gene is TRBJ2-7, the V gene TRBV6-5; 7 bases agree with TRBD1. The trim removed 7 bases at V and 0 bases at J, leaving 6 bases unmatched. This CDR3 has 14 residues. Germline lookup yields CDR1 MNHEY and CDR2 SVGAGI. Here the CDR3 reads CASTETGNSYEQYF. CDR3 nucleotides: TGTGCCAGCACGGAGACAGGGAACTCCTACGAGCAGTACTTC.

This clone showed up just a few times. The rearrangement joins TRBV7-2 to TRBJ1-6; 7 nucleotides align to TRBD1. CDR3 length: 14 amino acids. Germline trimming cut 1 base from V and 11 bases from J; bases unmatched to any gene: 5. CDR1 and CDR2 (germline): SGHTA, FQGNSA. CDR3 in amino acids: CASSLVDRATPLHF. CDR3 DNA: TGTGCCAGCAGCTTAGTAGACAGGGCTACACCCCTCCACTTT.

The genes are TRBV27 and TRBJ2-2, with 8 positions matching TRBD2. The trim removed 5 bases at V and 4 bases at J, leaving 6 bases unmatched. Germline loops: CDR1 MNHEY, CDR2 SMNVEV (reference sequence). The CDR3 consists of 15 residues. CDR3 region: CASSTGTRFTGELFF. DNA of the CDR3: TGTGCCAGCAGTACCGGGACTAGGTTCACCGGGGAGCTGTTTTTT.

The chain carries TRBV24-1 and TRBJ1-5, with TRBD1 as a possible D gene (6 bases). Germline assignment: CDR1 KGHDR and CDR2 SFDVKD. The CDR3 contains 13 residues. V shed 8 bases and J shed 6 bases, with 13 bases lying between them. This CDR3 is CATTTGWGQPQHF. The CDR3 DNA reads TGTGCCACCACTACAGGGTGGGGTCAGCCCCAGCATTTT.

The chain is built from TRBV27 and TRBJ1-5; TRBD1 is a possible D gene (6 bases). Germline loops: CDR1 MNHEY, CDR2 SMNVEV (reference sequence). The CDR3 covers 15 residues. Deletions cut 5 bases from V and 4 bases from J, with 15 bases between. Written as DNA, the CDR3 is TGTGCCAGCAGTAATGTAGGACAGAAAAATCAGCCCCAGCATTTT. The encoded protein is CASSNVGQKNQPQHF.

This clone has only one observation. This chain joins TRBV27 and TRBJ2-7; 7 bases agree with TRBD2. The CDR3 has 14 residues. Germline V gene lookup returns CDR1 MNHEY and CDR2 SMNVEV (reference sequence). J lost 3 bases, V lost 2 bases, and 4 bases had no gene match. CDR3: CASSLTRTSYEQYF. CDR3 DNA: TGTGCCAGCAGTTTAACCCGGACTAGCTACGAGCAGTACTTC.

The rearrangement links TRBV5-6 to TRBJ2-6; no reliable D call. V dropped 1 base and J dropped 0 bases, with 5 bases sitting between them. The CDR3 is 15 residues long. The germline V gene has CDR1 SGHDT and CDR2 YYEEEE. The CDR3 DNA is TGTGCCAGCAGCTTGCTGAGCTCTGGGGCCAACGTCCTGACTTTC. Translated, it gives CASSLLSSGANVLTF.

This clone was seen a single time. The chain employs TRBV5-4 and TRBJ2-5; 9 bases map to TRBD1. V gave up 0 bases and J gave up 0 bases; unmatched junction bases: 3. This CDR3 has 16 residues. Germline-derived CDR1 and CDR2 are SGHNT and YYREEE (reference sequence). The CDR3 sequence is CASSLVGQGYQETQYF. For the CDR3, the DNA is TGTGCCAGCAGCTTGGTCGGACAGGGGTACCAAGAGACCCAGTACTTC.

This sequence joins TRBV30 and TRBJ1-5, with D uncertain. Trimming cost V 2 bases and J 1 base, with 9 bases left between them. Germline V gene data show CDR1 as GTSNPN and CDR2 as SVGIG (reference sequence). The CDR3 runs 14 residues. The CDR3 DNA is TGTGCCTGGAGTCCAGGTGGGAGCAATCAGCCCCAGCATTTT. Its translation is CAWSPGGSNQPQHF.

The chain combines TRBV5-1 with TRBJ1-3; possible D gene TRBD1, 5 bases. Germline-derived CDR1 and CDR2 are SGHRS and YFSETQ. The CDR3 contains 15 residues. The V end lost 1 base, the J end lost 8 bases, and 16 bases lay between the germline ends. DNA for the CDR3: TGCGCCAGCAGCTTGCTTGGGGCGCAGGCTGACACCATATATTTT. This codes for CASSLLGAQADTIYF.

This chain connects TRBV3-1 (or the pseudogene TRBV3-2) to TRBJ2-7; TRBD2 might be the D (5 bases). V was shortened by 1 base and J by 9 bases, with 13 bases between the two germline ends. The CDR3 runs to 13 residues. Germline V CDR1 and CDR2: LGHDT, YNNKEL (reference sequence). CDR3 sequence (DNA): TGTGCCAGCAGCCAAGTAGCGATAGTAGGGCAGTACTTC. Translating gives CASSQVAIVGQYF.

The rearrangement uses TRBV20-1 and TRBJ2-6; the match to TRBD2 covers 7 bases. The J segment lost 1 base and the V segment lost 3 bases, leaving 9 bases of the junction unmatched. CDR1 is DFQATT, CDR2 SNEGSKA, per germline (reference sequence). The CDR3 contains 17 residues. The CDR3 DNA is TGCAGTGCTAGTACTAGCGCCCTTACTTCTGGGGCCAACGTCCTGACTTTC. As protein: CSASTSALTSGANVLTF.

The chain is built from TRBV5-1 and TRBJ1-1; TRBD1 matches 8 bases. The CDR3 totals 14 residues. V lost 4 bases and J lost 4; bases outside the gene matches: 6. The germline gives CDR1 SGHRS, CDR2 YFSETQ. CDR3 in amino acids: CASSGQGVTTEAFF. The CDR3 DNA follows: TGCGCCAGCAGCGGACAGGGAGTGACCACTGAAGCTTTCTTT. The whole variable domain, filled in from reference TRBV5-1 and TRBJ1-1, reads KAGVTQTPRYLIKTRGQQVTLSCSPISGHRSVSWYQQTPGQGLQFLFEYFSETQRNKGNFPGRFSGRQFSNSRSEMNVSTLELGDSALYLCASSGQGVTTEAFFGQGTRLTVV.

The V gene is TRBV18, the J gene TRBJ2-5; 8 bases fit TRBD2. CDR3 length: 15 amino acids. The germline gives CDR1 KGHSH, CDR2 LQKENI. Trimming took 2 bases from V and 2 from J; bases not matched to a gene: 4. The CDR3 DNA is TGTGCCAGCTCACCATACTCTAGCGGGCAAGAGACCCAGTACTTC. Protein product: CASSPYSSGQETQYF.

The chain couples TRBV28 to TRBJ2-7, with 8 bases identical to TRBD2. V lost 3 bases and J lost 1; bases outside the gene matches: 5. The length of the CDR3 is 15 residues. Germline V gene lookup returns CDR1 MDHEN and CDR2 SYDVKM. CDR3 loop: CASSFFAGGSYEQYF. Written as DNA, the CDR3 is TGTGCCAGCAGTTTTTTTGCGGGAGGATCCTACGAGCAGTACTTC.

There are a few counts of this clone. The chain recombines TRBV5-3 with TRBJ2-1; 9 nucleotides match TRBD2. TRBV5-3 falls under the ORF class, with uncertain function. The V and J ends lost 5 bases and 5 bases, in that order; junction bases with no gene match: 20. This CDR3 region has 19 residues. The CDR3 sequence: CARRSAGDGMSGRNNEQFF. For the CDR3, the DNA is TGTGCCAGAAGGAGCGCGGGAGACGGGATGAGCGGGAGGAACAATGAGCAGTTCTTC.